This T cell receptor beta chain was recorded in a study of T cell clonotyping in hematopoietic cell transplantation. Whole-study results and caveats: No sorting was done, leaving CD4 and CD8 contributions mixed. After transplant, recipient diversity fell while pathologically expanded clonotypes grew through day 180.

Generated by immunoSEQ multiplex PCR, the TCRdb table keeps only in-frame clones and is missing some. Of approximately 10,000 clones listed, 35% to 50% are singletons. This clone has just a few counts. Its cognate antigen is unknown. Germline CDR1 reads SQVTM; CDR2 reads ANQGSEA. The V and J ends lost 6 bases and 9 bases respectively, with 14 bases between them. The CDR3 is 11 residues long. This TCR derives from a male patient in his forties or fifties who had an allogeneic stem cell transplant from an unrelated donor, so the T cells may come from the graft donor. Some clones in this sample may be carry-over from other donors' samples. Here the sequenced sample was PBMCs, taken 30 days after allogeneic stem cell transplant. This sequence joins TRBV29-1 and TRBJ1-1; perhaps TRBD1 as D (6 bases). The CDR3 loop is CSVLTGEKAFF. CDR3 in DNA: TGCAGCGTCCTGACAGGAGAAAAAGCTTTCTTT.